The 8 T cell receptor beta chains presented below share a single source sample, sequenced in a study of T-cell reconstitution after alpha-beta-depleted transplantation in children. The TCRbeta library incorporated unique molecular identifiers. One entry per CDR3 protein results from TCRdb running MiXCR on the PCR reads. The data show around 580,000 distinct CDR3 sequences, more than 20% seen once. The sample was PBMCs, mostly from graft donor cells, taken 360 days after TCRalphabeta/CD19-depleted stem cell transplant. The origin of the receptors is a boy younger than two who had a stem cell transplant for acute myeloid leukemia, so the T cells may come from the graft donor.

The chain joins TRBV6-2 or TRBV6-3 to TRBJ2-7; D possibly uses TRBD1 or TRBD2 (5 bases each). CDR3 length equals 13 residues. Looked up from germline, CDR1 is MNHEY and CDR2 is SVGEGT. Trimming pared 7 bases from V and 12 bases from J, leaving 22 bases between. In DNA, the CDR3 is TGTGCCAGCACCTACGACGGGGCCCGTCACCTGTACGTC. Encoded protein: CASTYDGARHLYV.

Here the CDR3 DNA reads TGCAGTGCCCTCAGGGATTTCACCGGGGAGCTGTTTTTT. Amino acid sequence: CSALRDFTGELFF. The chain employs TRBV20-1 and TRBJ2-2, with a tentative D call TRBD1 (5 bases). CDR3 length equals 13 residues. V was trimmed by 6 bases and J by 4 bases, leaving 12 bases between them. Germline values: CDR1 DFQATT, CDR2 SNEGSKA (reference sequence).

The chain couples TRBV6-2 or TRBV6-3 to TRBJ2-7; 8 bases are shared with TRBD2. The CDR3 sequence is 14 residues long. Germline lookup yields CDR1 MNHEY and CDR2 SVGEGT. V lost 6 bases to trimming and J lost 2 bases; unmatched junction nucleotides: 6. CDR3 nucleotide sequence: TGTGCCAGCAGCCGCTCGCGGGGGGCCTACGAGCAGTACTTC. This sequence encodes CASSRSRGAYEQYF.

A few counts support this clonotype. The CDR3: CASSSHQGHYGYTF. DNA of the CDR3: TGTGCCAGCAGTTCACACCAGGGCCACTATGGCTACACCTTC. This sequence joins TRBV27 and TRBJ1-2, with a possible D match to TRBD1 (5 bases). Germline V gives CDR1 MNHEY, CDR2 SMNVEV (reference sequence). The V end was cut by 4 bases, the J end by 3 bases, with 12 bases between. The CDR3 is 14 amino acids.

This clonotype was seen a few times. The genes are TRBV7-9 and TRBJ1-6; 9 positions match TRBD1. Germline loops: CDR1 SEHNR, CDR2 FQNEAQ (reference sequence). The CDR3 spans 15 residues. With V trimmed by 2 bases and J by 8 bases, 4 bases remained unmatched. The CDR3 bases are TGTGCCAGCAGCTTAAGGGGACAGGGCGATTCACCCCTCCACTTT. It is translated as CASSLRGQGDSPLHF.

The chain couples TRBV11-1 to TRBJ2-1; D gene ambiguous. The V gene's germline CDR1 is SGHAT and CDR2 FQDESV (reference sequence). The V and J ends lost 1 base and 2 bases respectively, with 18 bases between them. This CDR3 has 18 amino acids. The CDR3 nucleotides are TGTGCCAGCAGCTTAGACGTACCATTGACGTACCCCTACAATGAGCAGTTCTTC. This encodes CASSLDVPLTYPYNEQFF.

This clonotype was seen a handful of times. V is TRBV9 and J is TRBJ2-3; D not resolved. The CDR3 extends over 12 amino acids. The V gene's germline CDR1 is SGDLS and CDR2 YYNGEE. Between the trimmed V and J ends, which lost 5 bases and 2 bases, there was a span of 6 bases. CDR3 in amino acids: CASSGYTDTQYF. The CDR3 nucleotides are TGTGCCAGCAGTGGGTACACAGATACGCAGTATTTT. Together with reference TRBV9 and TRBJ2-3, the CDR3 gives the full variable domain: DSGVTQTPKHLITATGQRVTLRCSPRSGDLSVYWYQQSLDQGLQFLIQYYNGEERAKGNILERFSAQQFPDLHSELNLSSLELGDSALYFCASSGYTDTQYFGPGTRLTVL.

The gene calls are TRBV6-5 and TRBJ1-5; maybe TRBD1 (6 bases). V shed 4 bases and J shed 2 bases, with 9 bases lying between them. This CDR3 has 14 residues. Germline V lookup: CDR1 MNHEY, CDR2 SVGAGI. CDR3 sequence: CASSLQGRNQPQHF. The CDR3, as DNA: TGTGCCAGCAGTTTACAGGGCCGCAATCAGCCCCAGCATTTT.